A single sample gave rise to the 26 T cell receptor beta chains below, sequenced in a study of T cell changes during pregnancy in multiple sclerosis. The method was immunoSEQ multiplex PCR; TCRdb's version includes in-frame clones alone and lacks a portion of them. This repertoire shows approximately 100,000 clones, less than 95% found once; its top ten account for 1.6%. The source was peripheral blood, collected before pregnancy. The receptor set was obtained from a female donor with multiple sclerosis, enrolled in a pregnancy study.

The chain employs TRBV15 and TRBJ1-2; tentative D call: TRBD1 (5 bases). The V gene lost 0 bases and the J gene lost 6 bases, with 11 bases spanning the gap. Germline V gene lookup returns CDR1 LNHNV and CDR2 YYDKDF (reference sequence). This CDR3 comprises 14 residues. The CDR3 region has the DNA TGTGCCACCAGCAGAGATAAAACAGGACATGGCTACACCTTC. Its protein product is CATSRDKTGHGYTF.

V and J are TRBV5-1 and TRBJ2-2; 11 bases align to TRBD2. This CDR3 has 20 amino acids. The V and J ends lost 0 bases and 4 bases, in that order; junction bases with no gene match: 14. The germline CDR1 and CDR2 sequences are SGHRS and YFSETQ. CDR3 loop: CASSLVPTSGEWHATGELFF. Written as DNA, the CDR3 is TGCGCCAGCAGCTTGGTCCCGACTAGCGGGGAGTGGCATGCCACCGGGGAGCTGTTTTTT.

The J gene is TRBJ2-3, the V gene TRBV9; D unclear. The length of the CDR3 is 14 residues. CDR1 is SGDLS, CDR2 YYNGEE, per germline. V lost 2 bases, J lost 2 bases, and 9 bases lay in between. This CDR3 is CASSVDRLTDTQYF. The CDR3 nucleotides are TGTGCCAGCAGCGTTGACCGACTCACAGATACGCAGTATTTT.

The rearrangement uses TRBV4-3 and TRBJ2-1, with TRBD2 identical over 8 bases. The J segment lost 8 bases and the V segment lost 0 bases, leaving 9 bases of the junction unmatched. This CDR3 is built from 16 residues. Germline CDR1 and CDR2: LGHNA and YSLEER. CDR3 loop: CASSQDRAGARDEQFF. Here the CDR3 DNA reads TGCGCCAGCAGCCAAGACCGAGCGGGGGCCAGGGATGAGCAGTTCTTC.

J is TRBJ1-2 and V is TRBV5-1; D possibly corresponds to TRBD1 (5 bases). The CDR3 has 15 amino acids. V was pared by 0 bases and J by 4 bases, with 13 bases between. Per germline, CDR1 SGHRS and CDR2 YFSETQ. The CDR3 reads CASSLEGQGLYGYTF. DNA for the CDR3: TGCGCCAGCAGCTTGGAGGGTCAGGGACTCTATGGCTACACCTTC.

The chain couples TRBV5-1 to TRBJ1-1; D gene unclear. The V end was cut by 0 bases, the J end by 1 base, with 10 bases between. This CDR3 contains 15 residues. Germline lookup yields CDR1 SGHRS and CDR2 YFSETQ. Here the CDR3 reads CASSLAPGRNTEAFF. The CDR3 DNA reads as TGCGCCAGCAGCTTGGCCCCGGGGAGGAACACTGAAGCTTTCTTT.

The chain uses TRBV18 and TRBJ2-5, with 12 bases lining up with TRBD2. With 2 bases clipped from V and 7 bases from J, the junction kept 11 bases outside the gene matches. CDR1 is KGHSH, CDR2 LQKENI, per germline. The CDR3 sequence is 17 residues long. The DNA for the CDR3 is TGTGCCAGCTCACCATATCCCCTAGCGGGGGGGATACGGACCCAGTACTTC. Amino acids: CASSPYPLAGGIRTQYF.

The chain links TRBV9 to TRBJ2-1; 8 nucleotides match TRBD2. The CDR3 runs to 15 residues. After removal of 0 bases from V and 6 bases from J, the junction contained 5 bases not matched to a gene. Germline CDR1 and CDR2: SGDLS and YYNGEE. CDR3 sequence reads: CASSVAGGPSNEQFF. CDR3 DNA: TGTGCCAGCAGCGTAGCGGGAGGGCCTTCCAATGAGCAGTTCTTC.

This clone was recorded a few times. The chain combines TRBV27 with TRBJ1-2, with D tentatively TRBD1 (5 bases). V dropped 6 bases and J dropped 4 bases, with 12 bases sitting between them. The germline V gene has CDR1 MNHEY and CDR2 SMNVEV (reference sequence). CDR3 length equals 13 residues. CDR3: CASRPQGIYGYTF. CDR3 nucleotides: TGTGCCAGCAGGCCTCAGGGTATCTATGGCTACACCTTC.

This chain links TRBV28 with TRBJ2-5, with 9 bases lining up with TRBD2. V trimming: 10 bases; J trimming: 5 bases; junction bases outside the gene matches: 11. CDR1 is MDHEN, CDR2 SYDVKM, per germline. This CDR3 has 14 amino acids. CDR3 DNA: TGTGCCACCGTTAGCGGGAGTATCGTCGAGACCCAGTACTTC. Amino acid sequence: CATVSGSIVETQYF.

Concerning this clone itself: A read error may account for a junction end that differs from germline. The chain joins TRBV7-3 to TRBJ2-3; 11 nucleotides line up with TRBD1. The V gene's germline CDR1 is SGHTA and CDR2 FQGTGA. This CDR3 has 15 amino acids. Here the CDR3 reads CTSSSGQGATDTQYF. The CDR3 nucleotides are TGTACCAGCAGCTCAGGACAGGGGGCTACAGATACGCAGTATTTT.

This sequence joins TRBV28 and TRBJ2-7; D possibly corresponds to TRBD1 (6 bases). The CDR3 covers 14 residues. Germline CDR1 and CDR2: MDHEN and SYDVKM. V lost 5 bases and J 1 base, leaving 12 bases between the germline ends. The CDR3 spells CASSTTGQSYEQYF. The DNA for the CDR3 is TGTGCCAGCAGTACCACAGGACAGTCCTACGAGCAGTACTTC. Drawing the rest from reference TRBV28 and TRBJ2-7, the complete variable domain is DVKVTQSSRYLVKRTGEKVFLECVQDMDHENMFWYRQDPGLGLRLIYFSYDVKMKEKGDIPEGYSVSREKKERFSLILESASTNQTSMYLCASSTTGQSYEQYFGPGTRLTVT.

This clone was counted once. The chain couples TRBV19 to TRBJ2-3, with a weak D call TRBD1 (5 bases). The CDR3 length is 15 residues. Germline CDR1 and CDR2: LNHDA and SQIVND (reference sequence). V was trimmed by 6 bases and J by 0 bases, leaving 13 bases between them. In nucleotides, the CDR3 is TGTGCCAGTAGCCACAGGCAAACTAGCACAGATACGCAGTATTTT. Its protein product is CASSHRQTSTDTQYF.

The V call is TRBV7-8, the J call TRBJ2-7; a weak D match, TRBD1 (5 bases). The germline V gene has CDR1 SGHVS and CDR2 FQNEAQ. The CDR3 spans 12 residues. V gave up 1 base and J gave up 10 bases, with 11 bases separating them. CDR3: CASSLGGDRQYF. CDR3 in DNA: TGTGCCAGCAGCTTAGGGGGCGACAGACAGTACTTC.

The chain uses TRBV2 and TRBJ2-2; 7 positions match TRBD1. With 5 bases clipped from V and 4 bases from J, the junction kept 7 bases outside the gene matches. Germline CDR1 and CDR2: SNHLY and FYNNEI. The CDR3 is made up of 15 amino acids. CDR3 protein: CASSKQGKITGELFF. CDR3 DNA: TGTGCCAGCAGTAAACAGGGGAAAATCACCGGGGAGCTGTTTTTT.

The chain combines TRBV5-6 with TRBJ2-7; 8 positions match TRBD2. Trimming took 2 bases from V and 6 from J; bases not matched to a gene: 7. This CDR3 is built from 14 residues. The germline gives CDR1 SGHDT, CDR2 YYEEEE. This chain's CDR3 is CASSLSAGGGEQYF. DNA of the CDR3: TGTGCCAGCAGCTTATCTGCGGGAGGAGGCGAGCAGTACTTC.

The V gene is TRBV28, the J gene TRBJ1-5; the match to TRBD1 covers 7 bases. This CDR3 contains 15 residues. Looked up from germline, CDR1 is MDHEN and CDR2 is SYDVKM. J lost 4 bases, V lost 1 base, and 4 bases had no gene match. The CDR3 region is CASSLSAGGNQPQHF. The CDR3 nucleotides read TGTGCCAGCAGTTTATCGGCAGGGGGGAATCAGCCCCAGCATTTT.

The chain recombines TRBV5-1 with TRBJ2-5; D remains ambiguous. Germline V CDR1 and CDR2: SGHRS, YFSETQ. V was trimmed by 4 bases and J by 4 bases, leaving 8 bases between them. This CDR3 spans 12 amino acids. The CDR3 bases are TGCGCCAGCAGCCCTCTCGGAGAGACCCAGTACTTC. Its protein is CASSPLGETQYF.

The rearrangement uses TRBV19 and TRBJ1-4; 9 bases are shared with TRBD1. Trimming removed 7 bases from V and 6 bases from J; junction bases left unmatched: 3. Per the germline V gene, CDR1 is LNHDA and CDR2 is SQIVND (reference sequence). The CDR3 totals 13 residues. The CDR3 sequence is CASMGQGYEKLFF. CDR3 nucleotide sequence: TGTGCCAGTATGGGACAGGGATATGAAAAACTGTTTTTT.

The CDR3 loop is CASSFRDRSGSPLHF. The CDR3 DNA sequence: TGTGCCAGCAGTTTCCGGGACAGGTCGGGGTCACCCCTCCACTTT. The V and J genes are TRBV28 and TRBJ1-6; 8 bases map to TRBD1. The V and J ends lost 3 bases and 10 bases, in that order; junction bases with no gene match: 8. The germline CDR1 and CDR2 sequences are MDHEN and SYDVKM. This CDR3 has 15 amino acids.

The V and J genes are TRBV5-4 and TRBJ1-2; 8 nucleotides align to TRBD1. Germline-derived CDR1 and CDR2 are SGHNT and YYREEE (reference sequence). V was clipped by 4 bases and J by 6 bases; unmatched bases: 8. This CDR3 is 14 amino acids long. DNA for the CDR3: TGTGCCAGCAGCCCTGGACAGGGAATTAATGGCTACACCTTC. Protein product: CASSPGQGINGYTF.

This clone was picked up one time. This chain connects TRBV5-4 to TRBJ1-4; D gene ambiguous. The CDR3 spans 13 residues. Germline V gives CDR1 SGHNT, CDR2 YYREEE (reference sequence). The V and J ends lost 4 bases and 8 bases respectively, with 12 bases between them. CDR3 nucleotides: TGTGCCAGCAGCCCCGGGAACAGCGAAAAACTGTTTTTT. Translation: CASSPGNSEKLFF.

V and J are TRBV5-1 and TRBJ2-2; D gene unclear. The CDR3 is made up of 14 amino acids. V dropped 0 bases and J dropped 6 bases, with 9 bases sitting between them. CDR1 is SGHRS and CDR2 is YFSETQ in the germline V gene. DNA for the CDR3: TGCGCCAGCAGCTTGGACTTTTCCGCCGGGGAGCTGTTTTTT. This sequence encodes CASSLDFSAGELFF.

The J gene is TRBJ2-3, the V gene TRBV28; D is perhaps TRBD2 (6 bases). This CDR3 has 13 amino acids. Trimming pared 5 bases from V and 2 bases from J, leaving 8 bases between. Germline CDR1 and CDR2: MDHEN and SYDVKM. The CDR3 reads CASSRDFTDTQYF. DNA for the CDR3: TGTGCCAGCAGTCGGGACTTCACAGATACGCAGTATTTT.

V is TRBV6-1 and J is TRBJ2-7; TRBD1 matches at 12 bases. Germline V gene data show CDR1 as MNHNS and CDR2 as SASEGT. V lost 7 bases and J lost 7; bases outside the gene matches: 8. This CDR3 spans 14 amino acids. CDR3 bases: TGTGCCAGCAAGCCGGGACAGGGGGCGGATGAGCAGTACTTC. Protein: CASKPGQGADEQYF.

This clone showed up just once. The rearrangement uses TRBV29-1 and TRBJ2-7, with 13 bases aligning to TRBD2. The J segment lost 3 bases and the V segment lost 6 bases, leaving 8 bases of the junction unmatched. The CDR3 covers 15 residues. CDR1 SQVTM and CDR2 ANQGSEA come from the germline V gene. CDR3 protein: CSVTGTSGDYYEQYF. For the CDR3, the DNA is TGCAGCGTAACCGGGACTAGCGGGGACTACTACGAGCAGTACTTC.